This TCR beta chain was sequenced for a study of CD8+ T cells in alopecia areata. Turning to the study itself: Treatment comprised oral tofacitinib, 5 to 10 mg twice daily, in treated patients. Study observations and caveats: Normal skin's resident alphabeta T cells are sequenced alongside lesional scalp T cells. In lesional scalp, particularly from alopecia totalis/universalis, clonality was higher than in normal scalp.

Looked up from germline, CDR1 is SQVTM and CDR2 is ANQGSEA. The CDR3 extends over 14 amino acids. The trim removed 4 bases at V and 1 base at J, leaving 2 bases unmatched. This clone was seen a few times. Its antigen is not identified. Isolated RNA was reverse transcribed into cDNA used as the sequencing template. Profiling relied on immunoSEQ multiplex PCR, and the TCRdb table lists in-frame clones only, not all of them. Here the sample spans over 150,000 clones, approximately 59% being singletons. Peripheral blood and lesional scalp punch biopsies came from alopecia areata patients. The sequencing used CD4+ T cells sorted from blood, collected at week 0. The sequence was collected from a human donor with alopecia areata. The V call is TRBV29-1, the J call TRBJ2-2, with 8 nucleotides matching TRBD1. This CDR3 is CSVADRVNTGELFF. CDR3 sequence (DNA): TGCAGCGTTGCGGACAGGGTGAACACCGGGGAGCTGTTTTTT.